This TCR beta chain is drawn from a study of shared clonotypes between healthy human individuals. Across the study: Ranging from 18 to 49 in age, donors were two women and a few men. Findings of the study overall: In this cohort, only blood was sampled, and tissue repertoires likely differ. Depth was large, yet rarefaction showed that sorted-subset sequencing was incomplete.

Genomic DNA from each subset was divided evenly over several immunoSEQ plates. The data were produced by immunoSEQ multiplex PCR, yet TCRdb's version contains in-frame clones alone and is incomplete. The sample holds 700,000 to 950,000 clones, 90% to 98% seen once. Naivety among CD8 cells was defined by CD45RO negativity and positive CCR7 selection, thereby excluding terminally differentiated effector memory CD45RA+ cells. Germline-derived CDR1 and CDR2 are MNHEY and SMNVEV (reference sequence). CDR3 size: 14 residues. The J segment lost 7 bases and the V segment lost 7 bases, leaving 11 bases of the junction unmatched. In regard to this clone: The antigen remains unidentified.

The chain joins TRBV27 to TRBJ2-7; TRBD2 agrees at 9 bases. Sequencing was performed on naive CD8+ T cells sorted from blood. The sequence was collected from a man in his thirties or forties in good health. CDR3 residues: CASNPGLASGEQYF. In DNA, the CDR3 is TGTGCCAGCAACCCGGGACTAGCCTCGGGGGAGCAGTACTTC.